These 18 T cell receptor beta chains were all obtained from the same sample, sequenced in a study of cytomegalovirus exposure and HLA in healthy donors. 13 Jbeta primers and 60 Vbeta primers were used for the PCR. Profiled with immunoSEQ multiplex PCR; TCRdb holds only in-frame clones, not every one. This table holds about 120,000 clones, more than 60% found once. Sequencing was done on a sample of PBMCs. Source of these receptors: a man aged 35-49 years in good health and CMV-seropositive.

This chain links TRBV5-1 with TRBJ2-5; D is unclear. Per the germline V gene, CDR1 is SGHRS and CDR2 is YFSETQ. The ends were cut back, 6 bases at V and 1 base at J, with 7 bases in the middle. The CDR3 length is 12 residues. CDR3 sequence: CASTAVQETQYF. The CDR3 region has the DNA TGCGCCAGCACCGCGGTCCAAGAGACCCAGTACTTC.

This clone was counted only a few times. The genes are TRBV29-1 and TRBJ1-4, with 7 bases identical to TRBD1. CDR1 is SQVTM and CDR2 is ANQGSEA in the germline V gene. V lost 5 bases and J lost 6; bases outside the gene matches: 6. There are 13 residues in the CDR3. The CDR3 DNA is TGCAGCGTTCAACAGGGGCTGCATGAAAAACTGTTTTTT. Translated: CSVQQGLHEKLFF. Variable domain in full (rest from reference TRBV29-1 and TRBJ1-4): SAVISQKPSRDICQRGTSLTIQCQVDSQVTMMFWYRQQPGQSLTLIATANQGSEATYESGFVIDKFPISRPNLTFSTLTVSNMSPEDSSIYLCSVQQGLHEKLFFGSGTQLSVL.

This clone occurred a few times. This chain uses TRBV28 with TRBJ1-5; a weak D match, TRBD1 (5 bases). The V gene lost 3 bases and the J gene lost 7 bases, with 16 bases spanning the gap. CDR1 and CDR2 from the germline V gene are MDHEN and SYDVKM. The CDR3 runs 15 residues. The CDR3 DNA sequence: TGTGCCAGCAGTTTCGGGGGATACTTGGGCCAGCCCCAGCATTTT. Encoded protein: CASSFGGYLGQPQHF.

V gene TRBV7-8 combines with J gene TRBJ2-1; 8 bases align to TRBD2. The CDR3 contains 13 residues. Germline trimming cut 0 bases from V and 15 bases from J; bases unmatched to any gene: 7. Germline V CDR1 and CDR2: SGHVS, FQNEAQ. CDR3: CASSLARGLEGFF. For the CDR3, the DNA is TGTGCCAGCAGCTTAGCGCGGGGACTAGAGGGGTTCTTC. The whole variable domain, filled in from reference TRBV7-8 and TRBJ2-1, reads GAGVSQSPRYKVAKRGQDVALRCDPISGHVSLFWYQQALGQGPEFLTYFQNEAQLDKSGLPSDRFFAERPEGSVSTLKIQRTQQEDSAVYLCASSLARGLEGFFGPGTRLTVL.

This clone was detected only once. The chain couples TRBV5-4 to TRBJ2-5; D might be TRBD2 (5 bases). V lost 4 bases to trimming and J lost 7 bases, with 14 bases between them. This CDR3 comprises 13 residues. Germline lookup yields CDR1 SGHNT and CDR2 YYREEE (reference sequence). CDR3 nucleotides: TGTGCCAGCAGCAAGGAGGACCGGGGGACCCAGTACTTC. It yields the protein CASSKEDRGTQYF.

This sequence joins TRBV9 and TRBJ2-5, with D unclear. Germline assignment: CDR1 SGDLS and CDR2 YYNGEE. The CDR3 spans 13 residues. Trimming took off 1 base at V and 5 bases at J, with 9 bases between the two ends. CDR3 in amino acids: CASSVQVMETQYF. As DNA, the CDR3 is TGTGCCAGCAGCGTACAGGTAATGGAGACCCAGTACTTC.

The V call is TRBV7-2, the J call TRBJ1-2, with TRBD1 matching over 9 bases. J gave up 4 bases and V 4 bases, and 16 bases lay outside the gene matches. This CDR3 spans 18 amino acids. Germline V lookup: CDR1 SGHTA, CDR2 FQGNSA. CDR3 amino acids: CASSSLTTGTGNGYGYTF. The CDR3 bases are TGTGCCAGCAGCTCCCTAACTACCGGGACAGGGAACGGCTATGGCTACACCTTC.

The V gene is TRBV5-1, the J gene TRBJ2-1; 8 bases are shared with TRBD2. The V gene's germline CDR1 is SGHRS and CDR2 YFSETQ. There are 17 residues in the CDR3. V was pared by 7 bases and J by 8 bases, with 20 bases of the junction left unmatched. This CDR3 reads CASQISGNLGSDHEQFF. The CDR3, as DNA: TGCGCCAGCCAGATTAGCGGGAATTTGGGGTCGGACCATGAGCAGTTCTTC.

The CDR3, as DNA: TGCGCCAGCAGTTCAATTACAGGGGGCACTGAAGCTTTCTTT. Protein sequence: CASSSITGGTEAFF. This chain connects TRBV5-1 to TRBJ1-1; 8 positions agree with TRBD1. Trimming took 5 bases from V and 4 from J; bases not matched to a gene: 7. CDR1 is SGHRS and CDR2 is YFSETQ in the germline V gene. This CDR3 spans 14 amino acids. Drawing the rest from reference TRBV5-1 and TRBJ1-1, the complete variable domain is KAGVTQTPRYLIKTRGQQVTLSCSPISGHRSVSWYQQTPGQGLQFLFEYFSETQRNKGNFPGRFSGRQFSNSRSEMNVSTLELGDSALYLCASSSITGGTEAFFGQGTRLTVV.

This clone was detected only a few times. The rearrangement joins TRBV11-2 to TRBJ2-6; D is perhaps TRBD1 (6 bases). CDR1 is SGHAT and CDR2 is FQNNGV in the germline V gene. This CDR3 has 19 amino acids. The V gene lost 4 bases and the J gene lost 0 bases, with 19 bases spanning the gap. The CDR3 nucleotides are TGTGCCAGCAGCTCAACGAGAATGGACAGTTACTCTGGGGCCAACGTCCTGACTTTC. Amino acids: CASSSTRMDSYSGANVLTF.

The rearrangement uses TRBV6-1 and TRBJ1-1; 10 bases are shared with TRBD1. J was trimmed by 7 bases and V by 2 bases; bases with no gene match: 4. From germline, CDR1 is MNHNS and CDR2 SASEGT. The CDR3 has 14 amino acids. The CDR3 DNA is TGTGCCAGCAGTGAAAATGACAGGGGGCTTGAAGCTTTCTTT. It is translated as CASSENDRGLEAFF.

Turning to this clone: A junction boundary mismatches the germline segment, possibly from a read error. This chain links TRBV6-6 with TRBJ1-1, with D unclear. The CDR3 sequence is 13 residues long. Germline V CDR1 and CDR2: MNHNY, SVGAGI (reference sequence). This chain's CDR3 is CASARRKNTEVFF. The CDR3 DNA reads as TGTGCCAGCGCCCGGAGGAAGAACACTGAAGTTTTCTTT.

The V call is TRBV5-1, the J call TRBJ2-5, with 8 bases aligning to TRBD2. V was pared by 1 base and J by 8 bases, with 10 bases of the junction left unmatched. The germline V gene has CDR1 SGHRS and CDR2 YFSETQ. This CDR3 is built from 15 residues. The CDR3 region has the DNA TGCGCCAGCAGCTTGCAAGCGGGGGCTCTCAAAACCCAGTACTTC. Translating it yields CASSLQAGALKTQYF.

The gene calls are TRBV11-2 and TRBJ1-6, with D possibly being TRBD1 (6 bases). Germline V gene sequence: CDR1 SGHAT, CDR2 FQNNGV. Trimming took off 0 bases at V and 13 bases at J, with 16 bases between the two ends. The CDR3 runs to 15 residues. For the CDR3, the DNA is TGTGCCAGCAGCTTAGACCTTGAGGGGGGGAGGCCCCTCCACTTT. Protein: CASSLDLEGGRPLHF.

This clone came up a few times. V usage is TRBV30 and J usage is TRBJ1-2; the D gene is possibly TRBD1 (5 bases). The length of the CDR3 is 16 residues. The V gene lost 7 bases and the J gene lost 5 bases, with 26 bases spanning the gap. Germline V gene sequence: CDR1 GTSNPN, CDR2 SVGIG (reference sequence). CDR3: CAYALTDRRVNYGYTF. CDR3 sequence (DNA): TGTGCCTACGCCTTGACAGACCGGCGAGTTAATTATGGCTACACCTTC.

The chain uses TRBV9 and TRBJ1-2; D perhaps matches TRBD1 (5 bases). CDR1 and CDR2 (germline): SGDLS, YYNGEE. V was trimmed by 4 bases and J by 0 bases, leaving 13 bases between them. This CDR3 is 15 amino acids long. The CDR3 loop is CASSLGQGPNYGYTF. The CDR3 nucleotides are TGTGCCAGCAGCCTTGGACAAGGGCCTAACTATGGCTACACCTTC. Supplemented by reference TRBV9 and TRBJ1-2, the full variable domain reads DSGVTQTPKHLITATGQRVTLRCSPRSGDLSVYWYQQSLDQGLQFLIQYYNGEERAKGNILERFSAQQFPDLHSELNLSSLELGDSALYFCASSLGQGPNYGYTFGSGTRLTVV.

This clone was counted once. V gene TRBV29-1 combines with J gene TRBJ2-3; 11 bases align to TRBD2. The germline gives CDR1 SQVTM, CDR2 ANQGSEA. V lost 3 bases, J lost 10 bases, and 6 bases stayed unmatched. CDR3 length: 13 residues. CDR3 nucleotide sequence: TGCAGCGTTGATACGACTAGCGGGGCCTCGCAGTATTTT. Its translation: CSVDTTSGASQYF.

The V call is TRBV9, the J call TRBJ1-1; D unresolved. The CDR3 is made up of 14 amino acids. Germline lookup yields CDR1 SGDLS and CDR2 YYNGEE. With 0 bases removed from V and 7 bases from J, the gap between germline ends came to 13 bases. For the CDR3, the DNA is TGTGCCAGCAGCGTAGTTTCGAACAGCCTTGAAGCTTTCTTT. Translation gives CASSVVSNSLEAFF.